This T cell receptor beta chain emerged from a study of blood T cell repertoires in COVID-19. Some clones are missing from TCRdb's copy, which holds only in-frame ones; the method was immunoSEQ multiplex PCR. The sample lists 200,000 to 300,000 clones, more than 80% occurring once. This TCR came from a woman aged 40 to 55 with acute or convalescent COVID-19. Sequenced sample: peripheral blood.

CDR3 DNA: TGTGCCAGCAGTTACCTACAGGGGAGGAAGAACTATGGCTACACCTTC. Its translation is CASSYLQGRKNYGYTF. V gene TRBV6-5 combines with J gene TRBJ1-2; 7 positions match TRBD1. The CDR3 runs 16 residues. CDR1 and CDR2 (germline): MNHEY, SVGAGI. Trimming took 2 bases from V and 2 from J; bases not matched to a gene: 8.